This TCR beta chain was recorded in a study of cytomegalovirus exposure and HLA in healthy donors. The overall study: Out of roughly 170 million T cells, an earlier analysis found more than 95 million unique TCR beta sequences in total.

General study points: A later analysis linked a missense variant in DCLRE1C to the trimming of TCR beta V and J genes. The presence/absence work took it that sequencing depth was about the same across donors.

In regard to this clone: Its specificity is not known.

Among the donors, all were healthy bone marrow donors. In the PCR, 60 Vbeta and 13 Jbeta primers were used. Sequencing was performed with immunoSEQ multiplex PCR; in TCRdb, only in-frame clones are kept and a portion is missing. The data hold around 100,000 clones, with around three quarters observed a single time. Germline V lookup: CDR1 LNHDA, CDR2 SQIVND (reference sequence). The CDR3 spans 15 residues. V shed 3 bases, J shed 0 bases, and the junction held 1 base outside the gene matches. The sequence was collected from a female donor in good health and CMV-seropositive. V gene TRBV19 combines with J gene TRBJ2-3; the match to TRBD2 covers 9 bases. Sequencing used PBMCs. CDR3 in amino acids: CASSIGLASTDTQYF. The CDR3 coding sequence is TGTGCCAGTAGTATCGGACTAGCGAGCACAGATACGCAGTATTTT.